These 15 T cell receptor beta chains came from one sample sequenced in a study of T cells in Graves' hyperthyroidism and ophthalmopathy. RNA transcripts served as the template for amplifying TCR beta CDR3 regions. TCR CDR3 regions were first amplified by RT-PCR with HTBI primers. TCRdb analysed the multiplex PCR reads with MiXCR anew, one entry per CDR3 protein. The data contain about 210,000 distinct CDR3 sequences, roughly a sixth of them singletons. Sequencing used blood. The receptors shown here come from a man in his fifties or sixties with Graves' hyperthyroidism.

The CDR3 nucleotides read TGTGCCAGTTCCCGGCCCCGACAGGGGTTAGCTAACTATGGCTACACCTTC. This translates into CASSRPRQGLANYGYTF. The V gene is TRBV6-1, the J gene TRBJ1-2, with 8 positions matching TRBD1. Germline V gene sequence: CDR1 MNHNS, CDR2 SASEGT. The length of the CDR3 is 17 residues. The trim removed 9 bases at V and 0 bases at J, leaving 15 bases unmatched.

This clonotype was counted many times. V is TRBV7-8 and J is TRBJ2-2, with 7 bases matching TRBD2. Germline assignment: CDR1 SGHVS and CDR2 FQNEAQ. The trim removed 7 bases at V and 5 bases at J, leaving 22 bases unmatched. This CDR3 has 19 amino acids. The chain's CDR3 is CASTSLGIPGREGTGELFF. The CDR3 DNA follows: TGTGCCAGCACCTCCCTCGGGATCCCGGGCAGGGAGGGGACCGGGGAGCTGTTTTTT.

This clonotype has at least ten counts. This chain links TRBV12-3 or TRBV12-4 with TRBJ2-7; no reliable D call. The V gene lost 3 bases and the J gene lost 9 bases, with 15 bases spanning the gap. The CDR3 runs to 13 residues. This CDR3 reads CASSFRSYGRQYF. The CDR3 region has the DNA TGTGCCAGCAGTTTCCGATCCTATGGAAGGCAGTACTTC.

The sample holds many counts of this clonotype. CDR3 residues: CASSTAGVRNEQFF. The CDR3 DNA is TGCGCCAGCAGCACAGCGGGAGTTCGCAATGAGCAGTTCTTC. The chain is built from TRBV5-1 and TRBJ2-1, with TRBD2 matching over 8 bases. Trimming took 4 bases from V and 6 from J; bases not matched to a gene: 6. CDR1 is SGHRS, CDR2 YFSETQ, per germline. The CDR3 contains 14 residues.

This clonotype was found many times. The chain combines TRBV30 with TRBJ1-5, with a possible D match to TRBD1 (5 bases). From germline, CDR1 is GTSNPN and CDR2 SVGIG (reference sequence). Between the trimmed V and J ends, which lost 2 bases and 4 bases, there was a span of 12 bases. There are 14 residues in the CDR3. The CDR3 sequence is CAWSRTQGNQPQHF. The CDR3, as DNA: TGTGCCTGGAGTCGCACTCAGGGTAATCAGCCCCAGCATTTT.

This clonotype was detected many times. The V gene is TRBV2, the J gene TRBJ1-1; D gene uncertain. The V end was cut by 4 bases, the J end by 0 bases, with 9 bases between. CDR3 length equals 14 residues. Germline CDR1 and CDR2: SNHLY and FYNNEI. The CDR3 DNA reads as TGTGCCAGCAGTGGGCTAGCCATGAACACTGAAGCTTTCTTT. Its translation: CASSGLAMNTEAFF.

This clonotype was found many times. The chain recombines TRBV28 with TRBJ2-1; D uncertain. V lost 4 bases, J lost 7 bases, and 8 bases lay in between. Germline CDR1 and CDR2: MDHEN and SYDVKM. This CDR3 is built from 12 residues. CDR3 DNA sequence: TGTGCCAGCAGTTATAGACCTAATGAGCAGTTCTTC. This gives the protein CASSYRPNEQFF.

This clonotype has at least ten counts. J is TRBJ1-4 and V is TRBV3-1; no definite D call. Between the trimmed V and J ends, which lost 0 bases and 0 bases, there was a span of 8 bases. Germline V CDR1 and CDR2: LGHDT, YNNKEL (reference sequence). This CDR3 contains 16 residues. CDR3 in DNA: TGTGCCAGCAGCCAAGATCGGGCAGCAACTAATGAAAAACTGTTTTTT. This sequence encodes CASSQDRAATNEKLFF.

This clonotype was detected many times. The chain uses TRBV11-2 and TRBJ1-5; D gene ambiguous. Trimming shortened V by 1 base and J by 6 bases, and 16 bases separated the two germline ends. Germline loops: CDR1 SGHAT, CDR2 FQNNGV. The CDR3 consists of 16 residues. The CDR3 DNA sequence: TGTGCCAGCAGCTTAGGTGGGAGCGGTCCGGGTCAGCCCCAGCATTTT. This sequence encodes CASSLGGSGPGQPQHF. Using reference TRBV11-2 and TRBJ1-5 for the parts outside the CDR3, the full variable domain is EAGVAQSPRYKIIEKRQSVAFWCNPISGHATLYWYQQILGQGPKLLIQFQNNGVVDDSQLPKDRFSAERLKGVDSTLKIQPAKLEDSAVYLCASSLGGSGPGQPQHFGDGTRLSIL.

The rearrangement uses TRBV15 and TRBJ2-1, with 8 bases matching TRBD2. Germline values: CDR1 LNHNV, CDR2 YYDKDF (reference sequence). The CDR3 is made up of 16 amino acids. The V gene end was trimmed by 1 base and the J gene end by 3 bases; junction bases not matched to a gene: 5. The CDR3 sequence: CATSRGQREFYNEQFF. DNA of the CDR3: TGTGCCACCAGCAGAGGTCAGCGGGAGTTCTACAATGAGCAGTTCTTC.

This clonotype has only a few counts. The rearrangement uses TRBV2 and TRBJ1-2, with TRBD1 matching 10 bases. The CDR3 length is 15 residues. V lost 9 bases, J lost 5 bases, and 12 bases stayed unmatched. Germline V gene data show CDR1 as SNHLY and CDR2 as FYNNEI. The DNA for the CDR3 is TGTGCCAGGCTCCGAGACAGGGGGCGCGGGTATGGCTACACCTTC. Amino acid sequence: CARLRDRGRGYGYTF.

This clonotype was seen a few times. The chain uses TRBV2 and TRBJ2-5; TRBD1 matches at 9 bases. The germline CDR1 and CDR2 sequences are SNHLY and FYNNEI. The CDR3 spans 15 residues. V lost 7 bases to trimming and J lost 4 bases; unmatched junction nucleotides: 10. The chain's CDR3 is CASTRDATGGETQYF. The DNA of the CDR3 is TGTGCCAGCACTAGGGATGCGACAGGGGGAGAGACCCAGTACTTC.

The chain links TRBV7-9 to TRBJ2-1; 9 positions match TRBD2. The CDR3 has 16 amino acids. With 1 base clipped from V and 6 bases from J, the junction kept 7 bases outside the gene matches. Germline lookup yields CDR1 SEHNR and CDR2 FQNEAQ (reference sequence). CDR3 sequence (DNA): TGTGCCAGCAGCTTAGGGGGCGGGAGGGCCCTCAATGAGCAGTTCTTC. Its translation: CASSLGGGRALNEQFF.

This clonotype was detected many times. J is TRBJ2-1 and V is TRBV10-3, with 7 positions matching TRBD2. V lost 4 bases to trimming and J lost 5 bases; unmatched junction nucleotides: 5. Germline lookup yields CDR1 ENHRY and CDR2 SYGVKD. This CDR3 has 14 amino acids. The DNA for the CDR3 is TGTGCCATCAGTGGCGGGACTATGCACAATGAGCAGTTCTTC. It is translated as CAISGGTMHNEQFF.

The chain couples TRBV7-8 to TRBJ2-2; TRBD2 agrees at 15 bases. The CDR3 contains 19 residues. Per germline, CDR1 SGHVS and CDR2 FQNEAQ. J was trimmed by 6 bases and V by 5 bases; bases with no gene match: 13. The CDR3 DNA follows: TGTGCCAGCAGCCTTTTCCGGACTAGCGGGAGGGTCGATGCCGGGGAGCTGTTTTTT. Translation: CASSLFRTSGRVDAGELFF.